This TCR beta chain is drawn from a study of blood T cell repertoires in COVID-19. Study information: The United States, Italy and Spain were the sources of the acute and convalescent COVID-19 samples.

Per the authors' pipeline: Reference gene primer amplification gave estimated nucleated cell counts. This table comes from immunoSEQ multiplex PCR, and its TCRdb copy is limited to in-frame clones, with some not included. That table is the source of V, J and clone size, and D and trimming were worked out from the DNA. Of 250,000 to 350,000 clones listed, about 87% are singletons. Donors in Cohort 3 who had recovered were those with two negative PCRs, healthcare professional clearance, or resolution of their symptoms. The TCR sequence derives from a woman in her 50s who had recovered from COVID-19. The specimen was PBMCs or T cells enriched from blood (not recorded which).

This chain's CDR3 is CASSVDRQYSNQPQHF. CDR3 in DNA: TGTGCCAGCAGTGTCGACAGGCAATATAGCAATCAGCCCCAGCATTTT. The J gene is TRBJ1-5, the V gene TRBV6-1; a weak D match, TRBD1 (6 bases). Trimming removed 4 bases from V and 0 bases from J, with 13 bases in between. Germline V gene lookup returns CDR1 MNHNS and CDR2 SASEGT. The CDR3 loop spans 16 amino acids.